These T cell receptor beta chains were read from a single sample in a study of Ad26.COV2.S vaccination and SARS-CoV-2 variants. The table came from immunoSEQ multiplex PCR; TCRdb's copy has only in-frame clones and leaves some out. The table records 300,000 to 400,000 clones, over 75% of them present only once. Source: peripheral blood, taken in a trial of Ad26.COV2.S vaccine versus placebo. Receptor source: a person between 18 and 65 years old who received the Ad26.COV2.S COVID-19 vaccine or a placebo. CDR3s include the opening cysteine and the closing phenylalanine or tryptophan. A D gene is named only where the DNA matches it firmly. Only part of the rows carry a size: once, few, many, or a class if the clone is expanded.

CDR3aa	CDR3nt	d_gene	len	v_gene	j_gene	abundance
CASSLDRGLLGGYTF	TGTGCCAGCAGCCTAGACAGGGGGCTCCTAGGGGGCTACACCTTC	TRBD1	15	TRBV7-9	TRBJ1-2	.
CASSQSNGGNTEAFF	TGTGCCAGCAGCCAATCCAACGGGGGTAACACTGAAGCTTTCTTT	.	15	TRBV16	TRBJ1-1	.
CASSLGTGQLLYEQYF	TGTGCCAGCAGCTTAGGCACGGGACAGTTACTCTACGAGCAGTACTTC	TRBD1	16	TRBV13	TRBJ2-7	.
CASRPGQGYQPQHF	TGTGCCAGCAGGCCTGGACAGGGGTATCAGCCCCAGCATTTT	TRBD1	14	TRBV6-6	TRBJ1-5	.
CASSPTSGEETQYF	TGTGCCAGCTCACCGACTAGCGGGGAAGAGACCCAGTACTTC	TRBD2	14	TRBV18	TRBJ2-5	.
CASSPTRTGKTDTQYF	TGTGCCAGCAGCCCGACTCGGACAGGGAAAACAGATACGCAGTATTTT	TRBD1	16	TRBV7-6	TRBJ2-3	.
CASSQRPGGYEQYF	TGTGCCAGCAGCCAACGTCCAGGGGGCTACGAGCAGTACTTC	TRBD1	14	TRBV4-2	TRBJ2-7	.
CSARRGGDATEAFF	TGCAGCGCCCGCCGGGGGGGTGATGCCACTGAAGCTTTCTTT	.	14	TRBV29-1	TRBJ1-1	.
CASSLGGTGAYEQYF	TGTGCCAGCAGCTTAGGAGGGACAGGGGCCTACGAGCAGTACTTC	TRBD1	15	TRBV7-9	TRBJ2-7	.
CASSPLVDSSYNEQFF	TGTGCCAGCAGCCCCCTTGTAGATAGCTCCTACAATGAGCAGTTCTTC	.	16	TRBV7-9	TRBJ2-1	.
CASSLGPWRGPLRNEQFF	TGTGCCAGCAGTTTGGGCCCCTGGCGGGGGCCTCTTCGGAATGAGCAGTTCTTC	.	18	TRBV27	TRBJ2-1	once
CASGLRTGVPMNEQYF	TGTGCTAGTGGTCTTAGGACGGGGGTCCCGATGAACGAGCAGTACTTC	.	16	TRBV12-5	TRBJ2-7	.
CASRGPGDQTYEQYF	TGTGCCAGCAGGGGACCAGGGGATCAAACCTACGAGCAGTACTTC	.	15	TRBV11-1	TRBJ2-7	.
CASSQDQFSASGGPYNEQFF	TGTGCCAGCAGCCAAGACCAATTCTCGGCTAGCGGGGGGCCCTACAATGAGCAGTTCTTC	TRBD2	20	TRBV4-2	TRBJ2-1	.
CASSPDRYNYGYTF	TGTGCCAGCAGCCCGGACAGGTACAACTATGGCTACACCTTC	TRBD1	14	TRBV14	TRBJ1-2	.
CASSQGRDYGYTF	TGTGCCAGCAGCCAAGGTCGAGACTATGGCTACACCTTC	.	13	TRBV14	TRBJ1-2	.